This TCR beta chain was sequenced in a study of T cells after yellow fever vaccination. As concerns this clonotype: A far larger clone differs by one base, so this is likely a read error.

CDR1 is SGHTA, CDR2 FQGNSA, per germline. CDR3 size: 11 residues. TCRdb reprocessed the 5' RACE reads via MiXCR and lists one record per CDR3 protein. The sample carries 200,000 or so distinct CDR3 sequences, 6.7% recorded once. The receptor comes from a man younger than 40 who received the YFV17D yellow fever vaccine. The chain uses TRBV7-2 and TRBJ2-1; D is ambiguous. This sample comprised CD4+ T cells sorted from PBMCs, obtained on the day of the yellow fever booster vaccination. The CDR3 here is CATSLRDEQFF. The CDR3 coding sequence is TGTGCCACCAGCTTAAGGGATGAGCAGTTCTTC. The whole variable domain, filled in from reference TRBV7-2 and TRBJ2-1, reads GAGVSQSPSNKVTEKGKDVELRCDPISGHTALYWYRQSLGQGLEFLIYFQGNSAPDKSGLPSDRFSAERTGGSVSTLTIQRTQQEDSAVYLCATSLRDEQFFGPGTRLTVL.